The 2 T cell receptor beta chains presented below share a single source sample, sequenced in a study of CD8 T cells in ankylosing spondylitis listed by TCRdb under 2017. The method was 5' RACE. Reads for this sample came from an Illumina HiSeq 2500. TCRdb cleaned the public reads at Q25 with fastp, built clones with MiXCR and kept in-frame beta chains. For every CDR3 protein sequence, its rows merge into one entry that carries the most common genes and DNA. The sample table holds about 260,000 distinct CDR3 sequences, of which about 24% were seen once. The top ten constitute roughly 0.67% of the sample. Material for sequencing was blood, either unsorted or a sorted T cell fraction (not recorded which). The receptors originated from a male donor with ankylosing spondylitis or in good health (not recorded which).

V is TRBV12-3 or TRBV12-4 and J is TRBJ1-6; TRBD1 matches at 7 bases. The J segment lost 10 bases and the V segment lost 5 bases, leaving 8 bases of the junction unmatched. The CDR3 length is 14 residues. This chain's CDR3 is CASSMTGSGSPLHF. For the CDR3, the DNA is TGTGCCAGCAGTATGACAGGGTCCGGATCACCCCTCCACTTT.

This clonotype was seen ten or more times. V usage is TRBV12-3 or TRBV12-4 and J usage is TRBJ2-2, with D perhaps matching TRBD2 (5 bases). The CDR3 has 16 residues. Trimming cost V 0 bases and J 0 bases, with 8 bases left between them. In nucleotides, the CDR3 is TGTGCCAGCAGTTTAGCGGGTAGCGCGAACACCGGGGAGCTGTTTTTT. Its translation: CASSLAGSANTGELFF.